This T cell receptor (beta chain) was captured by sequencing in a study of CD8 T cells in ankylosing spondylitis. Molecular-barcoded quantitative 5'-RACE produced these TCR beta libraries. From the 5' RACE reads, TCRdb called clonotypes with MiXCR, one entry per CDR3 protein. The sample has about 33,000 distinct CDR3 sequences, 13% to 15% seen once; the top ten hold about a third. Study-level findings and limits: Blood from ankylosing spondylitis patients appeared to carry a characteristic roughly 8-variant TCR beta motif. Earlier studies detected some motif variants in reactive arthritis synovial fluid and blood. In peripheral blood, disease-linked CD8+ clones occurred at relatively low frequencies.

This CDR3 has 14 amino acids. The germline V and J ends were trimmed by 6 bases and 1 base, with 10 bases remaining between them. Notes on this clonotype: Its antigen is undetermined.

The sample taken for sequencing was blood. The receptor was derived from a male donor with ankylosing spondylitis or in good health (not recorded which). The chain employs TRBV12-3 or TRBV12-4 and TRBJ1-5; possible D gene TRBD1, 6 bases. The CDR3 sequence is CASSIQGSNQPQHF. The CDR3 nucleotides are TGTGCCAGCAGCATTCAGGGGAGCAATCAGCCCCAGCATTTT.